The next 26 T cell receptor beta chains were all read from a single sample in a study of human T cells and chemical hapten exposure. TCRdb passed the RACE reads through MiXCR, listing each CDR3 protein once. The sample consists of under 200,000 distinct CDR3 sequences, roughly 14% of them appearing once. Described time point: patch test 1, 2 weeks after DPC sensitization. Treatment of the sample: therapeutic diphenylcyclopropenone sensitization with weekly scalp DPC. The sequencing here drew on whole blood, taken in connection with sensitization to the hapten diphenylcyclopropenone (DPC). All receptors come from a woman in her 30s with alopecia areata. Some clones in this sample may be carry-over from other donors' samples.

CDR3 loop: CASSAGRNNQPQHF. In DNA form, the CDR3 reads TGTGCCAGCAGTGCTGGACGGAACAATCAGCCCCAGCATTTT. The V call is TRBV12-3 or TRBV12-4, the J call TRBJ1-5; D is unresolved. The CDR3 spans 14 residues. V lost 5 bases and J 3 bases, leaving 11 bases between the germline ends.

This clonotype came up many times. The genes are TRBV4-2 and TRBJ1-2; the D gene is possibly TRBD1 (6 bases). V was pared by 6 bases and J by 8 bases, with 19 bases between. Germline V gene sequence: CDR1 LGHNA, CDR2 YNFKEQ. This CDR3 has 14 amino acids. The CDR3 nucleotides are TGTGCCAGCAGTCGAAGCGGGGGGCGTGAGGGCTACACCTTC. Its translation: CASSRSGGREGYTF.

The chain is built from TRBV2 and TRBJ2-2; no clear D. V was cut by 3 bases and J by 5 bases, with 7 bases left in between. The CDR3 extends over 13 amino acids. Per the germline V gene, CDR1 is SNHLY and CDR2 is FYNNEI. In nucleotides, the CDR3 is TGTGCCAGCAGTGACGGTTTTACCGGGGAGCTGTTTTTT. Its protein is CASSDGFTGELFF.

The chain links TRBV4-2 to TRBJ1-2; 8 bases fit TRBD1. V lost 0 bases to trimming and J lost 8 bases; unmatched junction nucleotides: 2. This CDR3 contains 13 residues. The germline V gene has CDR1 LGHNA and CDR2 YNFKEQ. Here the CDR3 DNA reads TGTGCCAGCAGCCAAGAGACAGGGGTCGGCTACACCTTC. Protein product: CASSQETGVGYTF.

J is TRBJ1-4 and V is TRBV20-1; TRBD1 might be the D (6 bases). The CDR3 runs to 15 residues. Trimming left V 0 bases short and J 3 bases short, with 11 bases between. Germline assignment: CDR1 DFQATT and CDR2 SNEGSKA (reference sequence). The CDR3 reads CSARDQGQSNEKLFF. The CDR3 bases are TGCAGTGCTAGAGATCAAGGACAGTCTAATGAAAAACTGTTTTTT.

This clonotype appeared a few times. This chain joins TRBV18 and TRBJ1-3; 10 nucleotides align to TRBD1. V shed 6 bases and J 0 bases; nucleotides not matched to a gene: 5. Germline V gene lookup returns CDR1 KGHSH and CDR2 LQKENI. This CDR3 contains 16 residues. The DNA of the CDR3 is TGTGCCAGCTCGTTCGGGACAGGGGACTCTGGAAACACCATATATTTT. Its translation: CASSFGTGDSGNTIYF.

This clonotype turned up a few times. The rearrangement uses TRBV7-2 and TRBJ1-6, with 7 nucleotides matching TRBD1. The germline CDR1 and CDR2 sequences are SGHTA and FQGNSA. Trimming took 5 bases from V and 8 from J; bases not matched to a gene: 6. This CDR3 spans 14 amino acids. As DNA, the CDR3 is TGTGCCAGCAGCCTTCCGGGACAGTATTCACCCCTCCACTTT. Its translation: CASSLPGQYSPLHF.

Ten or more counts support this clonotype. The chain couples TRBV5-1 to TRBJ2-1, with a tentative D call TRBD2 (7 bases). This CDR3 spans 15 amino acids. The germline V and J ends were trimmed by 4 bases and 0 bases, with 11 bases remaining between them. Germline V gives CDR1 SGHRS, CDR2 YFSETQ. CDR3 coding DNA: TGCGCCAGCAGCAGCGGGACACCCTCCTACAATGAGCAGTTCTTC. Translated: CASSSGTPSYNEQFF.

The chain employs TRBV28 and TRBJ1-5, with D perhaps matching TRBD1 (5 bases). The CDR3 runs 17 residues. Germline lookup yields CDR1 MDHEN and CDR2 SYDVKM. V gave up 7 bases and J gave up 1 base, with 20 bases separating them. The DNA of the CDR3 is TGTGCCAGCACCTCCAGGGCAGGGATTAGGAGCAATCAGCCCCAGCATTTT. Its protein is CASTSRAGIRSNQPQHF.

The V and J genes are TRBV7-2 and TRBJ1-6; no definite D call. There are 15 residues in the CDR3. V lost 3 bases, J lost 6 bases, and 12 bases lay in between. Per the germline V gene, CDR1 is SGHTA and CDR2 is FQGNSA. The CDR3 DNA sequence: TGTGCCAGCAGCTTCGGTTTAGGGAGTAATTCACCCCTCCACTTT. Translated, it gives CASSFGLGSNSPLHF. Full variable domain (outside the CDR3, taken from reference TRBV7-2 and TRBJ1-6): GAGVSQSPSNKVTEKGKDVELRCDPISGHTALYWYRQSLGQGLEFLIYFQGNSAPDKSGLPSDRFSAERTGGSVSTLTIQRTQQEDSAVYLCASSFGLGSNSPLHFGNGTRLTVT.

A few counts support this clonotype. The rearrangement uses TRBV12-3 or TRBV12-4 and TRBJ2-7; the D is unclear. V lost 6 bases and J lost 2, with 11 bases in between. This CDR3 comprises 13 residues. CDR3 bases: TGTGCCAGCAGCCCTGACACCCCCTACGAGCAGTACTTC. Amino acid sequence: CASSPDTPYEQYF.

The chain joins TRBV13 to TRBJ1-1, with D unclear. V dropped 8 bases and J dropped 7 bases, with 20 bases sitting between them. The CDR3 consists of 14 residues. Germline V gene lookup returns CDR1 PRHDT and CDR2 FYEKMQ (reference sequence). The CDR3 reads CASGGRNLWFEAFF. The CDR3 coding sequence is TGTGCCAGCGGTGGAAGGAATTTGTGGTTTGAAGCTTTCTTT.

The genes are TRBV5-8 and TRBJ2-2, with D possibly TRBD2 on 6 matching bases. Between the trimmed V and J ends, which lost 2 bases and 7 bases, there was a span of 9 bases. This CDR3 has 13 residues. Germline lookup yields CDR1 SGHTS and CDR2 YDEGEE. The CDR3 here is CASSLTGVGELFF. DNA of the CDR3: TGTGCCAGCAGCTTAACGGGGGTCGGGGAGCTGTTTTTT.

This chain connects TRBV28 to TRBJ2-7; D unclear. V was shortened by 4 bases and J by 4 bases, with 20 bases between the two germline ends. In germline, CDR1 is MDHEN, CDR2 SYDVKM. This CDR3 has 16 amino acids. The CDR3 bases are TGTGCCAGCAGTTCAATTGCGGCATCGAGTTGGTACGAGCAGTACTTC. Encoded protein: CASSSIAASSWYEQYF.

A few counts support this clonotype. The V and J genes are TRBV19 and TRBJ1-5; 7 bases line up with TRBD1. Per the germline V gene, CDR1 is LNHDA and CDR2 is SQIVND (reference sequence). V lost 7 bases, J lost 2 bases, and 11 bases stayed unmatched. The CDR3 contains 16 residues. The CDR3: CASIGQAGSGNQPQHF. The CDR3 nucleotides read TGTGCCAGTATAGGACAGGCCGGTTCGGGCAATCAGCCCCAGCATTTT.

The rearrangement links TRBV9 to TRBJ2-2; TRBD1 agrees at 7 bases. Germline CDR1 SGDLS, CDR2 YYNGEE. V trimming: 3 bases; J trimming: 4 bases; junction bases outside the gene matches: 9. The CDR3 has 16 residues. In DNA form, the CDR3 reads TGTGCCAGCAGCGCAAAACCGGGACAGATCACCGGGGAGCTGTTTTTT. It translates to CASSAKPGQITGELFF.

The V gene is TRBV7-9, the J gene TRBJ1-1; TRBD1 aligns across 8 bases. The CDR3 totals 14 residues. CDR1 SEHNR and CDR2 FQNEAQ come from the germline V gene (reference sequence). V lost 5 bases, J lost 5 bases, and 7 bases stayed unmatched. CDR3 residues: CASSLTGDSTEAFF. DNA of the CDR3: TGTGCCAGCAGCCTGACAGGGGATAGTACTGAAGCTTTCTTT.

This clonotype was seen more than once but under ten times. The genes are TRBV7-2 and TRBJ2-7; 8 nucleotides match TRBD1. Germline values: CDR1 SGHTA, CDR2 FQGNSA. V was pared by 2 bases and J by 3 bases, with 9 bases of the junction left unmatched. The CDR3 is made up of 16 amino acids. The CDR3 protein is CASSLTAGGPLYEQYF. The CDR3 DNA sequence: TGTGCCAGCAGCTTAACGGCAGGGGGCCCTCTCTACGAGCAGTACTTC.

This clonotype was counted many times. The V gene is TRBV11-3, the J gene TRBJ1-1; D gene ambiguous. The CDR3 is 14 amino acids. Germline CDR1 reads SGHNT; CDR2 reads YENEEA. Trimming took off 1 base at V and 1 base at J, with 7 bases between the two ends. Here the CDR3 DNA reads TGTGCCAGCAGCTTAGGGCAGACGAACACTGAAGCTTTCTTT. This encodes CASSLGQTNTEAFF.

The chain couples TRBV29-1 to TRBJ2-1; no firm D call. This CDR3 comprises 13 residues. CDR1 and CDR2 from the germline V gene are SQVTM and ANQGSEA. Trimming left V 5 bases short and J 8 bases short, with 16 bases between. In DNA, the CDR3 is TGCAGCGTTCCCGGGTCCATTGCTTATGAGCAGTTCTTC. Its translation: CSVPGSIAYEQFF.

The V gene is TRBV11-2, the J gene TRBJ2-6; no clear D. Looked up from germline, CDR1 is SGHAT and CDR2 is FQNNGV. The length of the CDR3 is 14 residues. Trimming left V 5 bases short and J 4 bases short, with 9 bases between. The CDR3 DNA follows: TGTGCCAGCAGCCTCGAAAGAGGGGCCAACGTCCTGACTTTC. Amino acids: CASSLERGANVLTF. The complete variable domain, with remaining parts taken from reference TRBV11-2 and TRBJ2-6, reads EAGVAQSPRYKIIEKRQSVAFWCNPISGHATLYWYQQILGQGPKLLIQFQNNGVVDDSQLPKDRFSAERLKGVDSTLKIQPAKLEDSAVYLCASSLERGANVLTFGAGSRLTVL.

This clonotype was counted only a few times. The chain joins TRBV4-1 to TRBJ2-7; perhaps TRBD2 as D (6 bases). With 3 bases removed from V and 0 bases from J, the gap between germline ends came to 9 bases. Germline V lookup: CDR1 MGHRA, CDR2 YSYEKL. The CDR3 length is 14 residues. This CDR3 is CASSQEGSSYEQYF. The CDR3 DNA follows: TGCGCCAGCAGCCAGGAGGGGTCCTCCTACGAGCAGTACTTC.

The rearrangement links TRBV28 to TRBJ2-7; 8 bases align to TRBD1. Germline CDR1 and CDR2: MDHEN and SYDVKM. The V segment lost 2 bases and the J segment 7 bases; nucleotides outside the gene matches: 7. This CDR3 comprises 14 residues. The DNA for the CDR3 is TGTGCCAGCAGTTTAAGGCAGGGGGCCGGGGAGCAGTACTTC. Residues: CASSLRQGAGEQYF.

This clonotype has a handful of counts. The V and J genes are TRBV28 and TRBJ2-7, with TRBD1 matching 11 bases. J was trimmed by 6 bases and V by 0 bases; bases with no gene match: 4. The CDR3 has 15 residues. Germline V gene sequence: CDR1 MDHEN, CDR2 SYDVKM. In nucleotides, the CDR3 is TGTGCCAGCAGTTTATGGGGGACAGGGGGGAGCGAGCAGTACTTC. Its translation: CASSLWGTGGSEQYF.

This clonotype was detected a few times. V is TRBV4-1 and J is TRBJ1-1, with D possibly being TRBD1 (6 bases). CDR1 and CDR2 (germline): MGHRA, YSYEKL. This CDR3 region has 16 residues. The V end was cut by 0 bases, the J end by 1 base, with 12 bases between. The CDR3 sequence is CASSQEPTGPNTEAFF. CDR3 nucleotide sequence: TGCGCCAGCAGCCAAGAGCCGACAGGACCGAACACTGAAGCTTTCTTT.

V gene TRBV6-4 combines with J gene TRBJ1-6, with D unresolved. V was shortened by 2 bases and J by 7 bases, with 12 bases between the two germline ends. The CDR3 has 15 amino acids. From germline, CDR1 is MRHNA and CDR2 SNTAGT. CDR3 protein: CASSDRANANSPLHF. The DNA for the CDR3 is TGTGCCAGCAGTGACCGCGCTAATGCGAATTCACCCCTCCACTTT.